Listed below are T cell receptor beta chains from one sample, sequenced in a study of regulatory T cells in long-lasting Graves disease. In TCRdb, the multiplex PCR reads were re-called with MiXCR into one record per CDR3 protein. The table has 400,000 to 500,000 distinct CDR3 sequences, about 15% seen once. This same sample was also taken into another study, of T cells in Graves' hyperthyroidism and ophthalmopathy.

The sequenced sample was peripheral blood mononuclear cells (PBMCs), obtained at new diagnosis, from a patient treated with antithyroid drugs. The receptors here all came from a woman aged 40 to 49 with Graves disease. The CDR3 runs from the conserved cysteine through the conserved F or W. D genes are given only for firm matches. Only part of the rows carry a size: once, few, many, or a class if the clone is expanded.

abundance	v_gene	j_gene	d_gene	CDR3nt	CDR3aa
many	TRBV20-1	TRBJ2-3	TRBD1	TGCAGTGCTCCCCGGACAGGCGTTAGCACAGATACGCAGTATTTT	CSAPRTGVSTDTQYF
many	TRBV11-3	TRBJ2-1	TRBD1	TGTGCCAGCAGCTTAGATGGGACAGTTGACAATGAGCAGTTCTTC	CASSLDGTVDNEQFF
many	TRBV7-2	TRBJ2-7	TRBD2	TGTGCCAGCAGCTTAGAAGCGTCTAGCGGTACCTACGAGCAGTACTTC	CASSLEASSGTYEQYF
many	TRBV6-2/TRBV6-3	TRBJ1-2	TRBD1	TGTGCCAGCAGTGAAATGGCAGGGGGTATCTATGGCTACACCTTC	CASSEMAGGIYGYTF
few	TRBV19	TRBJ1-3	NA	TGTGCCAGTTACGCAGCAAACACCATATATTTT	CASYAANTIYF
many	TRBV2	TRBJ2-3	NA	TGTGCCAGCAGTAGGCAGGGGCTCGATACGCAGTATTTT	CASSRQGLDTQYF
many	TRBV7-9	TRBJ1-1	TRBD1	TGTGCCAGCATGACAGGGGGCACTGAAGCTTTCTTT	CASMTGGTEAFF
many	TRBV19	TRBJ1-5	TRBD1	TGTGCCAGGGACAGGGTGCTGTATAGCAATCAGCCCCAGCATTTT	CARDRVLYSNQPQHF
NA	TRBV20-1	TRBJ2-7	NA	TGCAGTGCTAGTGACGGTGCCCTCTACGAGCAGTACTTC	CSASDGALYEQYF
many	TRBV27	TRBJ1-6	TRBD1	TGTGCCAGCAGTTTATGGTCCGGGGGCAGGGGGGATTCACCCCTCCACTTT	CASSLWSGGRGDSPLHF
NA	TRBV5-6	TRBJ1-3	NA	TGTGCCAGCAGCTTGGCGTTTGGGGTCTCTGGAAACACCATATATTTT	CASSLAFGVSGNTIYF